This TCR beta chain stems from a study of CD8 T cells in ankylosing spondylitis. Study-wide points: Disease-linked clones were CD8+ and relatively rare in peripheral blood. Reportedly, significant enrichment of disease-linked clones occurred in matched ankylosing spondylitis synovial fluid.

V was cut by 4 bases and J by 8 bases, with 8 bases left in between. The CDR3 covers 11 residues. Germline-derived CDR1 and CDR2 are LGHDT and YNNKEL (reference sequence). There are a few counts of this clonotype. What it binds is not known. Via MiXCR, TCRdb re-called the 5' RACE reads, giving one row per CDR3 protein. The sample comprises about 140,000 distinct CDR3 sequences, 8% to 9% of which are singletons, and 7.3% rests with the top ten. Sequencing was performed on synovial fluid, either unsorted or a sorted T cell fraction (not recorded which). This TCR derives from a male donor with ankylosing spondylitis. The chain is built from TRBV3-1 and TRBJ1-2; D is uncertain. CDR3 loop: CASSPGTGYTF. The CDR3, as DNA: TGTGCCAGCAGCCCAGGTACAGGCTACACCTTC.